One and the same sample provided the 24 T cell receptor beta chains below, sequenced in a study of blood T cell repertoires in COVID-19 (dated by TCRdb to 2018 to 2021). Library creation used the immunoSEQ multiplex PCR assay. Sourced from immuneACCESS, this table was stored by TCRdb with only in-frame sequences that have V and J called. A share of the clones is absent; for the studies checked, an unresolved V gene accounts for under half, and the remainder has no known explanation. This sample has around 260,000 clones in its table, and 80% to 90% of those were observed once. Jointly, the top ten make up 3.5% to 5.5% of the sample. The material sequenced was PBMCs or T cells enriched from blood (not recorded which). All receptors derive from a woman in her 30s who had recovered from COVID-19.

The DNA for the CDR3 is TGTGCCAGCAGTTTTACAATGCCGGACAGGGCCTCCGAGCAGTACTTC. This codes for CASSFTMPDRASEQYF. This chain uses TRBV27 with TRBJ2-7; 8 bases are a match to TRBD1. The germline V gene encodes CDR1 MNHEY and CDR2 SMNVEV (reference sequence). This CDR3 has 16 amino acids. V shed 3 bases, J shed 6 bases, and the junction held 13 bases outside the gene matches.

The CDR3, as DNA: TGTGCCAGCAGCCCAGGACTAGCGGGGGTCCAAGAGACCCAGTACTTC. Encoded protein: CASSPGLAGVQETQYF. The chain carries TRBV11-3 and TRBJ2-5; 13 bases agree with TRBD2. With V trimmed by 5 bases and J by 1 base, 4 bases remained unmatched. CDR3 length equals 16 residues. From germline, CDR1 is SGHNT and CDR2 YENEEA.

The rearrangement links TRBV6-5 to TRBJ2-2; D ambiguous. CDR1 and CDR2 from the germline V gene are MNHEY and SVGAGI. V dropped 5 bases and J dropped 5 bases, with 6 bases sitting between them. The CDR3 is 12 residues long. The CDR3 region has the DNA TGTGCCAGCAGTCAACGGACCGGGGAGCTGTTTTTT. Residues: CASSQRTGELFF.

The V gene is TRBV6-1, the J gene TRBJ2-7, with 8 nucleotides matching TRBD2. The germline V gene encodes CDR1 MNHNS and CDR2 SASEGT. The V segment lost 2 bases and the J segment 5 bases; nucleotides outside the gene matches: 8. CDR3 length: 15 residues. Written as DNA, the CDR3 is TGTGCCAGCAGTGAATACGGGGGGGAGGGCCACGAGCAGTACTTC. Protein sequence: CASSEYGGEGHEQYF.

The chain carries TRBV3-1 (or the pseudogene TRBV3-2) and TRBJ1-6; the D gene is possibly TRBD1 (6 bases). The CDR3 sequence is 14 residues long. The germline V and J ends were trimmed by 4 bases and 11 bases, with 15 bases remaining between them. The germline gives CDR1 LGHDT, CDR2 YNNKEL (reference sequence). CDR3 region: CASSRAGGAAPLHF. The DNA for the CDR3 is TGTGCCAGCAGCCGGGCGGGGGGGGCGGCACCCCTCCACTTT.

This clone appeared once. The J gene is TRBJ1-1, the V gene TRBV25-1, with TRBD1 matching over 7 bases. The CDR3 has 13 amino acids. The trim removed 6 bases at V and 6 bases at J, leaving 7 bases unmatched. Germline V gives CDR1 MGHDK, CDR2 SYGVNS. This CDR3 reads CASSEQGLAEAFF. The CDR3 DNA reads TGTGCCAGCAGCGAACAGGGGCTTGCTGAAGCTTTCTTT.

This clone was seen only once. The chain joins TRBV28 to TRBJ1-5; D gene ambiguous. CDR3 length equals 13 residues. Germline V gives CDR1 MDHEN, CDR2 SYDVKM. V dropped 7 bases and J dropped 1 base, with 8 bases sitting between them. The CDR3 region is CASKQRSNQPQHF. In DNA, the CDR3 is TGTGCCAGCAAACAGCGGAGCAATCAGCCCCAGCATTTT.

The chain has TRBV10-2 and TRBJ2-1; tentatively, D is TRBD1 (5 bases). Deletions cut 4 bases from V and 10 bases from J, with 11 bases between. The length of the CDR3 is 12 residues. Germline V gene lookup returns CDR1 WSHSY and CDR2 SAAADI. CDR3 amino acids: CASSGGSAEQFF. In nucleotides, the CDR3 is TGCGCCAGCAGTGGGGGCTCCGCGGAGCAGTTCTTC.

This clone showed up just once. This chain connects TRBV6-5 to TRBJ2-6; D remains unclear. The V gene's germline CDR1 is MNHEY and CDR2 SVGAGI. Trimming left V 7 bases short and J 0 bases short, with 10 bases between. The CDR3 extends over 15 amino acids. Here the CDR3 reads CASTPSGSGANVLTF. CDR3 sequence (DNA): TGTGCCAGCACCCCCTCAGGCTCTGGGGCCAACGTCCTGACTTTC.

V usage is TRBV19 and J usage is TRBJ2-1; 12 bases are a match to TRBD2. This CDR3 is built from 19 residues. Germline trimming cut 0 bases from V and 6 bases from J; bases unmatched to any gene: 12. In germline, CDR1 is LNHDA, CDR2 SQIVND (reference sequence). The CDR3 sequence: CASSIDASSGRAIINEQFF. The CDR3 bases are TGTGCCAGTAGTATAGATGCTTCTAGCGGGAGGGCCATTATCAATGAGCAGTTCTTC.

The V gene is TRBV24-1, the J gene TRBJ2-7, with D unresolved. V lost 6 bases to trimming and J lost 3 bases, with 8 bases between them. The germline CDR1 and CDR2 sequences are KGHDR and SFDVKD. The CDR3 contains 12 residues. DNA for the CDR3: TGTGCCACCAGTCCAGGCCTCTACGAGCAGTACTTC. Translating it yields CATSPGLYEQYF.

The chain uses TRBV19 and TRBJ2-3; TRBD2 matches 7 bases. V lost 3 bases, J lost 5 bases, and 5 bases stayed unmatched. Per the germline V gene, CDR1 is LNHDA and CDR2 is SQIVND (reference sequence). The CDR3 contains 14 residues. In DNA form, the CDR3 reads TGTGCCAGTAGTATGGGAGGGCGGCAAGATACGCAGTATTTT. The encoded protein is CASSMGGRQDTQYF. Full variable domain (rest looked up from reference TRBV19 and TRBJ2-3): DGGITQSPKYLFRKEGQNVTLSCEQNLNHDAMYWYRQDPGQGLRLIYYSQIVNDFQKGDIAEGYSVSREKKESFPLTVTSAQKNPTAFYLCASSMGGRQDTQYFGPGTRLTVL.

This rearrangement joins TRBV15 to TRBJ1-1; a weak D match, TRBD1 (6 bases). This CDR3 has 15 residues. In germline, CDR1 is LNHNV, CDR2 YYDKDF (reference sequence). V was cut by 4 bases and J by 3 bases, with 15 bases left in between. The chain's CDR3 is CATSTLEGVYTEAFF. DNA for the CDR3: TGTGCCACCAGCACCCTCGAGGGGGTCTACACTGAAGCTTTCTTT.

V usage is TRBV5-6 and J usage is TRBJ2-3, with 8 nucleotides matching TRBD2. The CDR3 runs to 15 residues. J gave up 3 bases and V 4 bases, and 7 bases lay outside the gene matches. The germline V gene encodes CDR1 SGHDT and CDR2 YYEEEE. The CDR3 loop reads CASSPLTSATDTQYF. The CDR3 DNA reads TGTGCCAGCAGCCCCCTGACTAGCGCTACAGATACGCAGTATTTT.

CDR3 residues: CASSSTGLSAYGYTF. CDR3 sequence (DNA): TGTGCCAGCAGCTCGACAGGGTTATCCGCCTATGGCTACACCTTC. The chain employs TRBV13 and TRBJ1-2, with 7 bases lining up with TRBD1. The V gene's germline CDR1 is PRHDT and CDR2 FYEKMQ (reference sequence). The CDR3 contains 15 residues. Losses at the gene ends were 4 bases for V and 4 bases for J; bases not matched to a gene: 9.

This chain connects TRBV18 to TRBJ1-1; D is perhaps TRBD1 (6 bases). V lost 8 bases and J lost 6, with 10 bases in between. The CDR3 is 11 amino acids. Germline V gene sequence: CDR1 KGHSH, CDR2 LQKENI. The CDR3 loop is CASEGGAEAFF. CDR3 DNA sequence: TGTGCCAGCGAAGGGGGGGCTGAAGCTTTCTTT.

V gene TRBV4-1 combines with J gene TRBJ2-7; TRBD1 aligns across 8 bases. This CDR3 comprises 14 residues. Germline lookup yields CDR1 MGHRA and CDR2 YSYEKL. V lost 1 base, J lost 4 bases, and 3 bases stayed unmatched. The CDR3 DNA follows: TGCGCCAGCAGCCAAGCCGGGACAGGATACGAGCAGTACTTC. This sequence encodes CASSQAGTGYEQYF.

The gene calls are TRBV28 and TRBJ1-6; TRBD1 aligns across 11 bases. Germline CDR1 and CDR2: MDHEN and SYDVKM. J gave up 6 bases and V 8 bases, and 6 bases lay outside the gene matches. The CDR3 runs 15 residues. CDR3 region: CASVGQGASNSPLHF. The CDR3 region has the DNA TGTGCCAGCGTCGGACAGGGGGCCAGTAATTCACCCCTCCACTTT.

The gene calls are TRBV13 and TRBJ1-1; 8 bases align to TRBD1. Trimming removed 6 bases from V and 2 bases from J; junction bases left unmatched: 11. Germline V lookup: CDR1 PRHDT, CDR2 FYEKMQ (reference sequence). The CDR3 totals 16 residues. DNA of the CDR3: TGTGCCAGCAGTTCTACTACAGGGGGAGCAAACACTGAAGCTTTCTTT. This translates into CASSSTTGGANTEAFF.

The chain couples TRBV4-2 to TRBJ1-1; 8 bases are a match to TRBD1. The junction had 0 bases not matched to a gene; V was cut back by 5 bases and J by 4 bases. The CDR3 length is 12 residues. Germline assignment: CDR1 LGHNA and CDR2 YNFKEQ. The CDR3 DNA sequence: TGTGCCAGCAGCACAGGGGGCACTGAAGCTTTCTTT. Its translation: CASSTGGTEAFF.

The chain links TRBV28 to TRBJ2-4; 11 nucleotides match TRBD2. V gave up 6 bases and J gave up 1 base; unmatched junction bases: 17. CDR1 and CDR2 (germline): MDHEN, SYDVKM. This CDR3 is built from 20 residues. CDR3 sequence reads: CASRTTPGTSGRLAKNIQYF. In nucleotides, the CDR3 is TGTGCCAGCAGAACTACCCCCGGGACTAGCGGAAGGCTTGCCAAAAACATTCAGTACTTC.

The genes are TRBV28 and TRBJ2-3, with D tentatively TRBD2 (7 bases). CDR1 is MDHEN, CDR2 SYDVKM, per germline. This CDR3 is built from 12 residues. V was cut by 8 bases and J by 5 bases, with 11 bases left in between. Here the CDR3 DNA reads TGTGCCAGCGGGGGGGCGATAGATACGCAGTATTTT. Encoded protein: CASGGAIDTQYF.

The gene calls are TRBV6-5 and TRBJ2-3; 9 bases match TRBD1. The CDR3 runs to 14 residues. Germline values: CDR1 MNHEY, CDR2 SVGAGI. The trim removed 7 bases at V and 4 bases at J, leaving 6 bases unmatched. In nucleotides, the CDR3 is TGTGCCAGCACCCGGACAGGGGCATCAGATACGCAGTATTTT. It is translated as CASTRTGASDTQYF.

A few counts support this clone. The chain couples TRBV9 to TRBJ1-6; 10 positions agree with TRBD1. With V trimmed by 3 bases and J by 8 bases, 5 bases remained unmatched. The germline V gene encodes CDR1 SGDLS and CDR2 YYNGEE. The CDR3 covers 15 residues. The CDR3 reads CASSGQGAVDSPLHF. CDR3 bases: TGTGCCAGCAGCGGACAGGGGGCGGTGGATTCACCCCTCCACTTT.